One and the same sample provided the 9 T cell receptor beta chains below, sequenced in a study of blood T cell repertoires in COVID-19. Sequencing used immunoSEQ multiplex PCR; TCRdb keeps in-frame clones, though not all of them. The sample lists hundreds of thousands of clones, 83% occurring once. The specimen was peripheral blood. The receptor source for this set is a woman aged 45-65 years who had recovered from COVID-19.

The genes are TRBV7-9 and TRBJ2-2, with 14 nucleotides matching TRBD2. The ends lost 5 bases at V and 2 bases at J; junction bases unmatched: 7. Germline V lookup: CDR1 SEHNR, CDR2 FQNEAQ (reference sequence). This CDR3 is built from 18 residues. CDR3 bases: TGTGCCAGCAGCCCAGCGGGGACTAGCGGGGGTAACACCGGGGAGCTGTTTTTT. It translates to CASSPAGTSGGNTGELFF.

The chain is built from TRBV28 and TRBJ1-2; D is uncertain. The germline gives CDR1 MDHEN, CDR2 SYDVKM. This CDR3 region has 13 residues. V was trimmed by 6 bases and J by 2 bases, leaving 10 bases between them. As DNA, the CDR3 is TGTGCCAGCAGGTCAACGGGAAACTATGGCTACACCTTC. This sequence encodes CASRSTGNYGYTF.

This rearrangement joins TRBV28 to TRBJ2-3; TRBD2 is a possible D gene (6 bases). Germline V gives CDR1 MDHEN, CDR2 SYDVKM. V lost 10 bases to trimming and J lost 4 bases, with 12 bases between them. The CDR3 covers 12 residues. The CDR3, as DNA: TGTGCCACCCTGGGGAGGCCAGATACGCAGTATTTT. Translation gives CATLGRPDTQYF.

The chain recombines TRBV24-1 with TRBJ1-2; D gene uncertain. This CDR3 is 14 amino acids long. V was clipped by 4 bases and J by 3 bases, with 11 bases between them. Germline V gives CDR1 KGHDR, CDR2 SFDVKD. The CDR3: CATSDQAWDYGYTF. The CDR3 DNA sequence: TGTGCCACCAGTGACCAGGCGTGGGACTATGGCTACACCTTC.

CDR3 amino acids: CASSLVGGTEAFF. In DNA form, the CDR3 reads TGTGCCAGCAGTTTGGTGGGGGGCACTGAAGCTTTCTTT. This chain joins TRBV27 and TRBJ1-1; weak D call: TRBD1 (5 bases). V was pared by 3 bases and J by 4 bases, with 9 bases between. CDR3 length equals 13 residues. Per the germline V gene, CDR1 is MNHEY and CDR2 is SMNVEV (reference sequence).

The rearrangement joins TRBV2 to TRBJ2-1; D perhaps matches TRBD1 (5 bases). Germline V gene sequence: CDR1 SNHLY, CDR2 FYNNEI. The CDR3 has 13 residues. The ends were cut back, 3 bases at V and 9 bases at J, with 12 bases in the middle. CDR3 DNA: TGTGCCAGCAGTGACCAGGGTTACGGTGAGCAGTTCTTC. Protein product: CASSDQGYGEQFF. The variable domain in full, completed from reference TRBV2 and TRBJ2-1, reads EPEVTQTPSHQVTQMGQEVILRCVPISNHLYFYWYRQILGQKVEFLVSFYNNEISEKSEIFDDQFSVERPDGSNFTLKIRSTKLEDSAMYFCASSDQGYGEQFFGPGTRLTVL.

The chain has TRBV5-1 and TRBJ2-7; the match to TRBD1 covers 8 bases. Looked up from germline, CDR1 is SGHRS and CDR2 is YFSETQ. The V gene end was trimmed by 4 bases and the J gene end by 5 bases; junction bases not matched to a gene: 8. This CDR3 has 14 residues. The CDR3 is CASSPGGRDNEQYF. Here the CDR3 DNA reads TGCGCCAGCAGCCCAGGGGGCAGGGACAACGAGCAGTACTTC.

For this clone: This sample also contains other DNA sequences that code for the same CDR3. V is TRBV5-1 and J is TRBJ1-2; 8 positions match TRBD1. Germline values: CDR1 SGHRS, CDR2 YFSETQ. The trim removed 3 bases at V and 2 bases at J, leaving 6 bases unmatched. CDR3 size: 15 residues. The CDR3 DNA follows: TGCGCCAGCAGCTCGGGGACAGGAAGCAACTATGGCTACACCTTC. Encoded protein: CASSSGTGSNYGYTF. Full variable domain (rest looked up from reference TRBV5-1 and TRBJ1-2): KAGVTQTPRYLIKTRGQQVTLSCSPISGHRSVSWYQQTPGQGLQFLFEYFSETQRNKGNFPGRFSGRQFSNSRSEMNVSTLELGDSALYLCASSSGTGSNYGYTFGSGTRLTVV.

Comments on this clone: Relative to the germline gene, one junction end is altered; a read error may explain this. Other DNA sequences in the same sample also yield this CDR3. CDR3 loop: CASSTSTSGGAGELFF. In nucleotides, the CDR3 is TGCGCCAGCAGCACCTCGACTAGCGGGGGGGCCGGGGAGCTGTTTTTT. The chain has TRBV9 and TRBJ2-2, with 14 bases identical to TRBD2. Looked up from germline, CDR1 is SGDLS and CDR2 is YYNGEE. This CDR3 has 16 amino acids.